The entry that follows covers one T cell receptor beta chain sequence. The record originates from a study of cytomegalovirus exposure and HLA in healthy donors. Primers for the PCR totalled 60 Vbeta and 13 Jbeta. Here immunoSEQ multiplex PCR was the method, and the copy in TCRdb shows in-frame clones only, minus some. Its clone listing holds roughly 110,000 clones. The specimen sequenced was PBMCs. The receptor comes from a man aged 35 to 55 in good health and CMV-seropositive.

Here the CDR3 reads CASSSQGRVDTGELFF. In DNA form, the CDR3 reads TGTGCCAGCAGCTCTCAAGGCAGGGTGGACACCGGGGAGCTGTTTTTT. The V gene is TRBV11-3, the J gene TRBJ2-2, with D maybe TRBD1 (5 bases). The germline V gene encodes CDR1 SGHNT and CDR2 YENEEA. With 4 bases removed from V and 3 bases from J, the gap between germline ends came to 15 bases. This CDR3 spans 16 amino acids.